This T cell receptor beta chain was captured in a study of CD8+CD57+ T cells in acquired aplastic anemia. At the level of the study: Recorded DNA amounts for sorted CD4+ and CD8+ cells had an average of roughly 3.4 ug.

To note about this clonotype: A read error is likely, as this CDR3 ends without the conserved phenylalanine or tryptophan.

CDR3 and TCR beta VDJ profiling relied on genomic DNA as the template. In TCRdb, the reads were re-called with MiXCR into one record per CDR3 protein. The data show some 290,000 distinct CDR3 sequences, around 60% seen once. Germline V gene data show CDR1 as LNHDA and CDR2 as SQIVND (reference sequence). The CDR3 covers 16 residues. The chain has TRBV19 and TRBJ1-1; tentatively, D is TRBD1 (5 bases). The receptor comes from a human donor with severe aplastic anemia or a healthy control (not recorded which). The sequenced material came from sorted CD4+, CD8+, or CD8+CD57+ T cells (not recorded which) from PBMCs. CDR3: CASSIDGRGMNTEAFC. CDR3 coding DNA: TGTGCCAGCAGTATAGATGGGAGGGGCATGAACACTGAAGCTTTCTGT.